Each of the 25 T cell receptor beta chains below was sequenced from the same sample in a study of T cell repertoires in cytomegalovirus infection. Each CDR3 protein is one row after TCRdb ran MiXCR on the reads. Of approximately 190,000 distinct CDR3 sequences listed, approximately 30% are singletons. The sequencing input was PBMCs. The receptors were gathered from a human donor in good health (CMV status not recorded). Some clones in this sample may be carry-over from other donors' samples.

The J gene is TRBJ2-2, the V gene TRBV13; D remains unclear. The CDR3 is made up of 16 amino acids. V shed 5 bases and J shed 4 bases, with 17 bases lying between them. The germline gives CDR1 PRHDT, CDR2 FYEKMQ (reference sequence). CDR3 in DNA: TGTGCCAGCAGCCTTCTCCCCCGGGCCTTCACCGGGGAGCTGTTTTTT. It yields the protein CASSLLPRAFTGELFF.

The CDR3 nucleotides are TGTGCCAGCACCTGGGGGGTGGCGAACACTGAAGCTTTCTTT. Translation: CASTWGVANTEAFF. The chain couples TRBV12-3 or TRBV12-4 to TRBJ1-1; D is perhaps TRBD1 (5 bases). The CDR3 is 14 residues long. The V end was cut by 7 bases, the J end by 1 base, with 13 bases between.

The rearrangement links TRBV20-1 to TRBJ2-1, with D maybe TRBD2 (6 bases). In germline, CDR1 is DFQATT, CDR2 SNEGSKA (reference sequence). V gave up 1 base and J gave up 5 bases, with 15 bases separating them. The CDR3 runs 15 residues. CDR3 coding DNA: TGCAGTGCTAGAGGACAAGCGGGCGTTAACAATGAGCAGTTCTTC. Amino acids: CSARGQAGVNNEQFF.

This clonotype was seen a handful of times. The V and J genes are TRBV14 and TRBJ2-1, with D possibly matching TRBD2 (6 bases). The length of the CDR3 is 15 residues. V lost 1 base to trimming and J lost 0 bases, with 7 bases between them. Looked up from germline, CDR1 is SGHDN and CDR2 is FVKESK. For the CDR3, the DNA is TGTGCCAGCAGCCAAGCCGGGGGCTCCTACAATGAGCAGTTCTTC. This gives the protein CASSQAGGSYNEQFF.

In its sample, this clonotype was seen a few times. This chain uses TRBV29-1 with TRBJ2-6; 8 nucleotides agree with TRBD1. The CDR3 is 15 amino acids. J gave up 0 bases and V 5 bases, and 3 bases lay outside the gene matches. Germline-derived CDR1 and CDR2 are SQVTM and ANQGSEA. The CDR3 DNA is TGCAGCGTTCGAACAGGGGGCTCTGGGGCCAACGTCCTGACTTTC. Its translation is CSVRTGGSGANVLTF.

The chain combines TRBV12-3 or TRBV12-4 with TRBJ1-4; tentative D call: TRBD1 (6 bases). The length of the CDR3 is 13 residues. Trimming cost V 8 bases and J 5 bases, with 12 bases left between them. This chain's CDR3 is CASSTGLNEKLFF. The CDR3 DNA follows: TGTGCCAGCTCTACAGGGCTAAATGAAAAACTGTTTTTT.

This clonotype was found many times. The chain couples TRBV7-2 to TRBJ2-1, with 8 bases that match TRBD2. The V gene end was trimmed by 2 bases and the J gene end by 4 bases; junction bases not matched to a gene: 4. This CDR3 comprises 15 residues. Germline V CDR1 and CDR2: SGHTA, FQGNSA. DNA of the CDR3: TGTGCCAGCAGCTTAATACTAGCGGCGTACAATGAGCAGTTCTTC. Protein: CASSLILAAYNEQFF.

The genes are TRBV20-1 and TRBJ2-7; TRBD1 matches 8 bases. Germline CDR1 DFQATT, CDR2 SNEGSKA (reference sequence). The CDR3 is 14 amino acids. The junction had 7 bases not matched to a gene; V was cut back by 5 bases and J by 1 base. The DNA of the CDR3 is TGCAGTGCTGGAAGGACAGGGTTTTCCTACGAGCAGTACTTC. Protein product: CSAGRTGFSYEQYF.

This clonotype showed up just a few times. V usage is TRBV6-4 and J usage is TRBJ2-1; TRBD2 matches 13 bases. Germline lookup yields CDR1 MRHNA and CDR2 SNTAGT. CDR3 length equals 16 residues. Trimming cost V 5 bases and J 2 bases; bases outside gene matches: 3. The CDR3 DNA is TGTGCCAGCAGTACTAGCGGGGGGGGTACCTACAATGAGCAGTTCTTC. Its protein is CASSTSGGGTYNEQFF.

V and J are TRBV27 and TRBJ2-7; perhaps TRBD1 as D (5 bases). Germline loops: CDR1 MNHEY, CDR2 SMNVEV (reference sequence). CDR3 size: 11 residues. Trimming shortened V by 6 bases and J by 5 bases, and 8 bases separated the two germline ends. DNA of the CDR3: TGTGCCAGCAGCCAAGGGGACGAGCAGTACTTC. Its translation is CASSQGDEQYF.

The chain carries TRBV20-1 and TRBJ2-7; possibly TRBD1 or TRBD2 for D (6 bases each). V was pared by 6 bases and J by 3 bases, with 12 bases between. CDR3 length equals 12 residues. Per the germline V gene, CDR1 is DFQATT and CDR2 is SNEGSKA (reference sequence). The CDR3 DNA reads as TGCAGTGCCCTGGGGGGCAGCTACGAGCAGTACTTC. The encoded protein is CSALGGSYEQYF.

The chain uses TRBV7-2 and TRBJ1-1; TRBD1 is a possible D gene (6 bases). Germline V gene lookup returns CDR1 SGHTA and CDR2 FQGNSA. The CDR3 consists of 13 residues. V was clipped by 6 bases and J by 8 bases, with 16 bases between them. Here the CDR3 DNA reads TGTGCCAGCAGGCGTACTCAGGGGAAAGAAGCTTTCTTT. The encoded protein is CASRRTQGKEAFF.

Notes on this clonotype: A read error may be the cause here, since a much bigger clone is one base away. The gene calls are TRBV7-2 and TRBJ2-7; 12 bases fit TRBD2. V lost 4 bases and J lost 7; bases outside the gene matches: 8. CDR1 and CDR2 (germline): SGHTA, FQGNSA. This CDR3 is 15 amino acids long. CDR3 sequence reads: CASSSPSGGAKEQYF. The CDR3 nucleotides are TGTGCCAGCAGCTCGCCTAGCGGGGGGGCTAAGGAGCAGTACTTC.

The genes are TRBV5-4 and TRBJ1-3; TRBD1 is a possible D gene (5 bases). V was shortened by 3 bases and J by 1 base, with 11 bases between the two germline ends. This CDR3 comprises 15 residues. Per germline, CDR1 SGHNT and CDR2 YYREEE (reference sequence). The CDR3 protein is CASSSRGQSGNTIYF. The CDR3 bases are TGTGCCAGCAGCTCAAGGGGCCAATCTGGAAACACCATATATTTT. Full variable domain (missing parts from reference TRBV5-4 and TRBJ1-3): ETGVTQSPTHLIKTRGQQVTLRCSSQSGHNTVSWYQQALGQGPQFIFQYYREEENGRGNFPPRFSGLQFPNYSSELNVNALELDDSALYLCASSSRGQSGNTIYFGEGSWLTVV.

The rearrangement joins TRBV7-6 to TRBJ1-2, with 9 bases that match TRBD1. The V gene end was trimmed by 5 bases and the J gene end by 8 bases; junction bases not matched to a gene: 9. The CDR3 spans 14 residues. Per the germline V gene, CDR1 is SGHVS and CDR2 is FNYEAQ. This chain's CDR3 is CASSNMDRGRGYTF. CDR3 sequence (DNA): TGTGCCAGCAGCAATATGGACAGGGGAAGGGGCTACACCTTC.

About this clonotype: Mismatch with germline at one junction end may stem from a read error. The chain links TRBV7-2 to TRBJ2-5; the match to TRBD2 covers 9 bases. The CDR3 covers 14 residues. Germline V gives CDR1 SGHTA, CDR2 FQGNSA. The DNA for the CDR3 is TGTGCCAGCAGCCTAGCGGGGAGCCAAGAGACCCAGTACTTC. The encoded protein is CASSLAGSQETQYF.

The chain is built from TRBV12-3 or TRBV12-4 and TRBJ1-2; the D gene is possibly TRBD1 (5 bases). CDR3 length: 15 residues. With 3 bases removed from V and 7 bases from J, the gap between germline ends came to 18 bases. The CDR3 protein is CASSLGSGGIGGYTF. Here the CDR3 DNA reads TGTGCCAGCAGTTTGGGGTCGGGGGGGATCGGTGGCTACACCTTC.

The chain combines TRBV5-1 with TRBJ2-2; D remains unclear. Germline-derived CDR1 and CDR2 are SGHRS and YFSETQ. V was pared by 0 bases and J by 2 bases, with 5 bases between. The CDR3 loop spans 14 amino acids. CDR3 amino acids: CASSLATNTGELFF. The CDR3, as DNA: TGCGCCAGCAGCTTGGCCACAAACACCGGGGAGCTGTTTTTT.

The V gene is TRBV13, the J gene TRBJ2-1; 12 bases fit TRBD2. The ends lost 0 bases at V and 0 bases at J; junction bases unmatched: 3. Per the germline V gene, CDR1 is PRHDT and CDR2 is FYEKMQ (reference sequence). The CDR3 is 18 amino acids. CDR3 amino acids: CASSLGGLAGSSYNEQFF. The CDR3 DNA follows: TGTGCCAGCAGCTTAGGAGGACTAGCGGGGAGCTCCTACAATGAGCAGTTCTTC.

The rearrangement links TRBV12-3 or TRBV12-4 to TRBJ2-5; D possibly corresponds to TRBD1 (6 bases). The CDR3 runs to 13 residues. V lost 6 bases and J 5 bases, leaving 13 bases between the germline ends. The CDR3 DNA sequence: TGTGCCAGCAGGACAGGTTCGATGGAGACCCAGTACTTC. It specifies CASRTGSMETQYF.

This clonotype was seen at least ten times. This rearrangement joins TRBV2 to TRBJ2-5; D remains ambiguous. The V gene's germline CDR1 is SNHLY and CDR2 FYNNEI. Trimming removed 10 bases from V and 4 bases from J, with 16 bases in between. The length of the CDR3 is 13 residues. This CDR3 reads CANSARVSETQYF. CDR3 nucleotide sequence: TGTGCCAATTCAGCCCGGGTTTCAGAGACCCAGTACTTC.

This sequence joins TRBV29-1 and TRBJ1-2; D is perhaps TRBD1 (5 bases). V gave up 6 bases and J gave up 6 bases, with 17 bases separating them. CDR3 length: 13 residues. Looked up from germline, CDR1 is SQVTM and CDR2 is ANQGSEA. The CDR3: CSVPSQGGNGYTF. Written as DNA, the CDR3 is TGCAGCGTCCCATCCCAGGGAGGCAATGGCTACACCTTC.

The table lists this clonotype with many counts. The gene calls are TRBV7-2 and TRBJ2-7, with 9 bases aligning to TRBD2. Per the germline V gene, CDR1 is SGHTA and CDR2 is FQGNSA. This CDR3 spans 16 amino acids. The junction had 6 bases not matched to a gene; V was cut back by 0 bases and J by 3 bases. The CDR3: CASSLAPRGGDYEQYF. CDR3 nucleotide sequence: TGTGCCAGCAGCTTAGCACCTCGCGGGGGGGACTACGAGCAGTACTTC.

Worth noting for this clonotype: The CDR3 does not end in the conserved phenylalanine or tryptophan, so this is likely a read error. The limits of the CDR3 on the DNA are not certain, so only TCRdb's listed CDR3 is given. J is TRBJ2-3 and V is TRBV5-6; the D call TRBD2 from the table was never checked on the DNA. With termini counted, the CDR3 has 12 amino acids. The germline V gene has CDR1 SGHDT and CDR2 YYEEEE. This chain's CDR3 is CASSSTLGGALS.

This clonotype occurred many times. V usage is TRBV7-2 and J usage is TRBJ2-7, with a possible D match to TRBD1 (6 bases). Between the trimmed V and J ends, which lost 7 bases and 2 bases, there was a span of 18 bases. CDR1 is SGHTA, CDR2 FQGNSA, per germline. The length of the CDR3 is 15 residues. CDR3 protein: CASTLRAGETYEQYF. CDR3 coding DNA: TGTGCCAGCACCCTCAGGGCAGGGGAGACCTACGAGCAGTACTTC. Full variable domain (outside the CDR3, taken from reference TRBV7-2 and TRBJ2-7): GAGVSQSPSNKVTEKGKDVELRCDPISGHTALYWYRQSLGQGLEFLIYFQGNSAPDKSGLPSDRFSAERTGGSVSTLTIQRTQQEDSAVYLCASTLRAGETYEQYFGPGTRLTVT.